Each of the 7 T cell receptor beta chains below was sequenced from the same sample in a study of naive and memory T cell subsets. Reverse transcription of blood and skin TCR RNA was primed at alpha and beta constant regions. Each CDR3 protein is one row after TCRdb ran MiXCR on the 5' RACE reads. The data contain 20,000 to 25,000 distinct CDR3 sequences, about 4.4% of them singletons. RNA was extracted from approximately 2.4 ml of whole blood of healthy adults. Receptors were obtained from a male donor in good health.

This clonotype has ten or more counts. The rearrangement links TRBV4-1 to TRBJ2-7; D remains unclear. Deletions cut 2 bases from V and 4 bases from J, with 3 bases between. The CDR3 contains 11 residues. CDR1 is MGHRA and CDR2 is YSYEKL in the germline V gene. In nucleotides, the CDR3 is TGCGCCAGCAGCCAAAATTACGAGCAGTACTTC. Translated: CASSQNYEQYF.

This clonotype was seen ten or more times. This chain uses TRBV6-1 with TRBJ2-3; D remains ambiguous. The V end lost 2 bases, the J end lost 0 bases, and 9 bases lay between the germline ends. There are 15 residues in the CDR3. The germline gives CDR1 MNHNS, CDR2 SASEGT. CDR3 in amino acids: CASSELTASTDTQYF. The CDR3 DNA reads TGTGCCAGCAGTGAACTGACCGCCAGCACAGATACGCAGTATTTT.

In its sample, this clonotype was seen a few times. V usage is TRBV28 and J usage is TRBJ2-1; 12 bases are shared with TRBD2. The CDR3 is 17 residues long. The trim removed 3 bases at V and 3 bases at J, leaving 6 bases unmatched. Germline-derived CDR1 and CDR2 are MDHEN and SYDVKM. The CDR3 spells CASSFRTSGGFYNEQFF. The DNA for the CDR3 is TGTGCCAGCAGTTTTCGAACTAGCGGGGGGTTCTACAATGAGCAGTTCTTC.

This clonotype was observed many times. CDR3 nucleotides: TGTGCCAGTAGTGCCGGGACCGCGACTTATAGCAATCAGCCCCAGCATTTT. Translated: CASSAGTATYSNQPQHF. The chain combines TRBV19 with TRBJ1-5, with a possible D match to TRBD1 (5 bases). Trimming took off 5 bases at V and 0 bases at J, with 17 bases between the two ends. The CDR3 is made up of 17 amino acids. The germline gives CDR1 LNHDA, CDR2 SQIVND (reference sequence).

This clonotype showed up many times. The CDR3 nucleotides read TGTGCCAGCAGCACCAGATCGGGACAGGGGGCTTGGGAGCAGTACTTC. Amino acid sequence: CASSTRSGQGAWEQYF. The chain recombines TRBV7-2 with TRBJ2-7, with 12 bases identical to TRBD1. The CDR3 runs 16 residues. Trimming at V came to 5 bases and at J to 7 bases, leaving 12 bases not matched to a gene. Germline V gene data show CDR1 as SGHTA and CDR2 as FQGNSA.

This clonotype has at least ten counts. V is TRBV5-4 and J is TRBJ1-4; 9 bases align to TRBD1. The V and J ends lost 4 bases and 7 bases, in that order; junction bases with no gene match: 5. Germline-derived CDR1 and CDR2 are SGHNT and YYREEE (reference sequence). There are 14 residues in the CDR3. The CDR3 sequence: CASSLDRGGEKLFF. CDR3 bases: TGTGCCAGCAGCCTGGACAGGGGTGGTGAAAAACTGTTTTTT.

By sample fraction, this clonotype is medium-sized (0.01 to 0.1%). CDR3 residues: CASSYDREMNTEAFF. For the CDR3, the DNA is TGTGCCAGCAGTTACGACAGGGAGATGAACACTGAAGCTTTCTTT. The chain is built from TRBV6-6 and TRBJ1-1, with 7 bases aligning to TRBD1. The CDR3 sequence is 15 residues long. Germline values: CDR1 MNHNY, CDR2 SVGAGI (reference sequence). The V gene end was trimmed by 2 bases and the J gene end by 0 bases; junction bases not matched to a gene: 3.